This section outlines one TCR beta chain sequence together with its context. This entry comes from a study of blood T cell repertoires in COVID-19. Study-level information: Acute and convalescent COVID-19 specimens originated in the United States, Italy and Spain. PBMCs, B-cell-depleted T cells, or T cells were the source of the cDNA or gDNA that made up the material.

V lost 11 bases and J 4 bases, leaving 14 bases between the germline ends. The V gene's germline CDR1 is SNHLY and CDR2 FYNNEI. The CDR3 length is 13 residues. Original processing methods: Estimation of nucleated cell counts relied on the amplification of reference gene primers. Here immunoSEQ multiplex PCR was the method, and the copy in TCRdb shows in-frame clones only, minus some. V and J calls and clone size come straight from that table; D and trimming were deduced from the DNA. The sample contains about 400,000 clones, more than 70% of which appear only once. The sequence derives from a man aged 40-55 years with acute or convalescent COVID-19. The chain combines TRBV2 with TRBJ1-4; a possible D gene is TRBD1 (6 bases). Sequenced material: peripheral blood. The CDR3 region has the DNA TGTGCCTCACGGGGACATAATAATGAAAAACTGTTTTTT. Translated: CASRGHNNEKLFF.